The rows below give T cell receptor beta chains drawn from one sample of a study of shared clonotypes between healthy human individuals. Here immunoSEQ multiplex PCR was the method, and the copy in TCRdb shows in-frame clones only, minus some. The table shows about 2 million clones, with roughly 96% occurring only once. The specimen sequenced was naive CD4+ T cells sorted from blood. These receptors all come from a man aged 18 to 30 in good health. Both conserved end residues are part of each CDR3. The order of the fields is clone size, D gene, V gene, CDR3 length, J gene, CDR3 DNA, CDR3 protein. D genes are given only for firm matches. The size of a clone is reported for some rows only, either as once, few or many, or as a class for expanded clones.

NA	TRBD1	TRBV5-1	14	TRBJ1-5	TGCGCCAGCAGCGGAGGGGGCCGTGATCAGCCCCAGCATTTT	CASSGGGRDQPQHF
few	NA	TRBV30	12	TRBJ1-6	TGTGCCTGGAACGCCCCTAGTTCACCCCTCCACTTT	CAWNAPSSPLHF
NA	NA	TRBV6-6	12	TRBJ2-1	TGTGCCAGTGACGGGGCCAGCAATGAGCAGTTCTTC	CASDGASNEQFF
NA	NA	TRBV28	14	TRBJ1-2	TGTGCCAGCAGGTACCCGACAGCTAACTATGGCTACACCTTC	CASRYPTANYGYTF
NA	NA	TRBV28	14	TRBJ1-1	TGTGCCAGCAGTTTCCCCCGGGGATGGACTGAAGCTTTCTTT	CASSFPRGWTEAFF
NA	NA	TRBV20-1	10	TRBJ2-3	TGCAGTGCGTTCGGGGATACGCAGTATTTT	CSAFGDTQYF
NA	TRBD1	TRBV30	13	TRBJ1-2	TGTGCCTGGAGTGTACAGGGGCACTATGGCTACACCTTC	CAWSVQGHYGYTF
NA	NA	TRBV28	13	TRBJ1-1	TGTGCCAGCAAACCCCCCCAGGGCACTGAAGCTTTCTTT	CASKPPQGTEAFF
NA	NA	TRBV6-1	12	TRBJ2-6	TGTGCCAGCACGCCTGGGGCCAACGTCCTGACTTTC	CASTPGANVLTF
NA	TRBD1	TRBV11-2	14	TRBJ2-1	TGTGCCAGCAGCCCCCTCAGGGGGCTGGATGAGCAGTTCTTC	CASSPLRGLDEQFF
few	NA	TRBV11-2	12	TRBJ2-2	TGTGCCAGCAGCTTGAACACCGGGGAGCTGTTTTTT	CASSLNTGELFF
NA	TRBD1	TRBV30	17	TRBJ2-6	TGTGCCTGGACCCCGACAGGGGGCGAAGCTGGGGCCAACGTCCTGACTTTC	CAWTPTGGEAGANVLTF
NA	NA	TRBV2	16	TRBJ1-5	TGTGCCAGCAGTGAAAGGCCACTGTATAGCAATCAGCCCCAGCATTTT	CASSERPLYSNQPQHF
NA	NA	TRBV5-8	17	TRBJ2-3	TGTGCCAGCAGCTTGGCGGAGGAGTTACTTTCCACAGATACGCAGTATTTT	CASSLAEELLSTDTQYF
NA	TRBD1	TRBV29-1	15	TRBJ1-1	TGCAGCGTTGAGGTACCGGGACAGGGGAACACTGAAGCTTTCTTT	CSVEVPGQGNTEAFF
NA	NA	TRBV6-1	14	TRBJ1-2	TGTGCCAGCAGTTCTACCGGGACACGGGTTGGCTACACCTTC	CASSSTGTRVGYTF
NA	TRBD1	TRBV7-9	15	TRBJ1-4	TGTGCCAGCACCCTAACGACAGGGAAGAATGAAAAACTGTTTTTT	CASTLTTGKNEKLFF